This T cell receptor beta chain was documented in a study of spatial heterogeneity in lung cancer. This clonotype has a count of ten or more. TCRdb passed the 5' RACE reads through MiXCR, listing each CDR3 protein once. The sample lists more than 80,000 distinct CDR3 sequences; around 12% were seen once. Time point described: sample taken at primary tumor resection. Whole RNA came from tumor, nontumor lung or frozen PBMC and was sequenced without being sorted. Untreated early-stage non-small cell lung cancer patients, 55 to 85 in total, were the donors. This CDR3 spans 12 amino acids. Per the germline V gene, CDR1 is MDHEN and CDR2 is SYDVKM. V lost 6 bases and J lost 2, with 7 bases in between.

The chain is built from TRBV28 and TRBJ1-2; no clear D gene. The sample was PBMCs, taken at surgery. The sequence was obtained from a male donor with early-stage non-small cell lung cancer. In DNA, the CDR3 is TGTGCCAGCAGCCTCCTAAACTATGGCTACACCTTC. Translated, it gives CASSLLNYGYTF.